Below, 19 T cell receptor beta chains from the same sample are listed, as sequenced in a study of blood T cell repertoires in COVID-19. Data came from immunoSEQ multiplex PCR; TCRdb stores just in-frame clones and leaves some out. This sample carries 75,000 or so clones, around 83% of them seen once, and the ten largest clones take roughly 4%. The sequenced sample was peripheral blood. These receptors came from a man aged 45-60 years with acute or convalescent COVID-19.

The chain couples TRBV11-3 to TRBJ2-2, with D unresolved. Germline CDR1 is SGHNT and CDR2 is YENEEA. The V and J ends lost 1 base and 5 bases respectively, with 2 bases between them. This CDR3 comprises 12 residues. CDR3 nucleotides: TGTGCCAGCAGCTTAGTAACCGGGGAGCTGTTTTTT. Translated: CASSLVTGELFF.

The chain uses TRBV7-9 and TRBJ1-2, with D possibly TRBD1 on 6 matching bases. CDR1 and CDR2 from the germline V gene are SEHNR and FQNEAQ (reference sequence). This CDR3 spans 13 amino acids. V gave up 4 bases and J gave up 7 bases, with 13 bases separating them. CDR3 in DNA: TGTGCCAGCAGCTCGGACAGTCGGTTTGGCTACACCTTC. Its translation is CASSSDSRFGYTF.

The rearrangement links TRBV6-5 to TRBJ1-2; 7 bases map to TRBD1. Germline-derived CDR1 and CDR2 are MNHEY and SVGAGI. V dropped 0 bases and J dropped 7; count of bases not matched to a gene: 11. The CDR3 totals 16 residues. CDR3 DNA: TGTGCCAGCAGTTACTCGACGTACAGGGGATCGTCTGGCTACACCTTC. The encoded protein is CASSYSTYRGSSGYTF.

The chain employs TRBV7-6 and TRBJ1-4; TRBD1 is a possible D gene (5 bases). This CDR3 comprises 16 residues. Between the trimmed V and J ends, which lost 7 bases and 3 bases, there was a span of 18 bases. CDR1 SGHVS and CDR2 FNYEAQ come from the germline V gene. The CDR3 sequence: CASKSRVQTPNEKLFF. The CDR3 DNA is TGTGCCAGCAAATCCAGGGTTCAGACTCCTAATGAAAAACTGTTTTTT.

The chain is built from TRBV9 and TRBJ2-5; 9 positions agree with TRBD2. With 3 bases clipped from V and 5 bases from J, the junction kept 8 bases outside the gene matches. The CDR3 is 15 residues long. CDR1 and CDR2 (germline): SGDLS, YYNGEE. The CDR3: CASSESSGRGETQYF. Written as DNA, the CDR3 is TGTGCCAGCAGCGAGAGTAGCGGGAGAGGGGAGACCCAGTACTTC. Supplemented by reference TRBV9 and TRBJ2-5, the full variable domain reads DSGVTQTPKHLITATGQRVTLRCSPRSGDLSVYWYQQSLDQGLQFLIQYYNGEERAKGNILERFSAQQFPDLHSELNLSSLELGDSALYFCASSESSGRGETQYFGPGTRLLVL.

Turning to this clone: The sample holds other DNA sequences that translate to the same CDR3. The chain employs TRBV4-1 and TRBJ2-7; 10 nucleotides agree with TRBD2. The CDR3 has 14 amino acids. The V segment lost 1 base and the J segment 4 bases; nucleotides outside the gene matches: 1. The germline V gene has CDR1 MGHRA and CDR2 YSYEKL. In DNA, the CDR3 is TGCGCCAGCAGCCAAGGGACTAGCGGTTACGAGCAGTACTTC. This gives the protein CASSQGTSGYEQYF.

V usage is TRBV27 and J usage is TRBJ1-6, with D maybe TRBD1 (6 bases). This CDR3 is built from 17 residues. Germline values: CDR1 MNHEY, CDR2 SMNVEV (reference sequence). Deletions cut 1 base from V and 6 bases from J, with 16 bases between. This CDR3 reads CASSLLNIQGANSPLHF. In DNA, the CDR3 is TGTGCCAGCAGTTTATTAAACATACAGGGAGCTAATTCACCCCTCCACTTT.

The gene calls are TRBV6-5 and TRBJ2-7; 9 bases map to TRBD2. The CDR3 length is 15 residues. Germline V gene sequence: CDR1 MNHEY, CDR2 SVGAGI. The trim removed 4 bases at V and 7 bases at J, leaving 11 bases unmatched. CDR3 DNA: TGTGCCAGCAGTTCTCTAGCGGGGACCCAGGTTGAGCAGTACTTC. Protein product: CASSSLAGTQVEQYF.

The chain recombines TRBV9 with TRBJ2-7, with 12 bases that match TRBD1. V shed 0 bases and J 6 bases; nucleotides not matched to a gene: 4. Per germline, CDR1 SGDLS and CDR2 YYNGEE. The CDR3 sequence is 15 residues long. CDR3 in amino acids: CASSVEGDRGREQYF. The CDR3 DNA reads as TGTGCCAGCAGCGTAGAGGGGGACAGGGGGCGCGAGCAGTACTTC.

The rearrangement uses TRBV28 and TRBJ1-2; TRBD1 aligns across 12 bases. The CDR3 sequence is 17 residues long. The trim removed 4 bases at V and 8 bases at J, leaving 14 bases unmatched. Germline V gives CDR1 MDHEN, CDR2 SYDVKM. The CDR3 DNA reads TGTGCCAGCAGTTCTCCTCCCGGGACAGGGGGCGCGGGAGGCTACACCTTC. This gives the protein CASSSPPGTGGAGGYTF.

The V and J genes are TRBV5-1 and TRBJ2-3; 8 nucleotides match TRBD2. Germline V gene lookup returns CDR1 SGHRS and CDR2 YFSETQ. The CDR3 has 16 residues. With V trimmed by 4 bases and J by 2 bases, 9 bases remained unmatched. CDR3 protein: CASSLTGLEITDTQYF. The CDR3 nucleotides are TGCGCCAGCAGCCTGACGGGACTAGAAATCACAGATACGCAGTATTTT.

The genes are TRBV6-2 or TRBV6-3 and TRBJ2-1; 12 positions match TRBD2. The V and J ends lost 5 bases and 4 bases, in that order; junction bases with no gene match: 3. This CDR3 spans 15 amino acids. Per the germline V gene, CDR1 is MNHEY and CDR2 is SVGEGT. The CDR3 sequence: CASSGLAGGYNEQFF. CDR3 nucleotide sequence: TGTGCCAGCAGTGGTCTAGCGGGAGGGTACAATGAGCAGTTCTTC.

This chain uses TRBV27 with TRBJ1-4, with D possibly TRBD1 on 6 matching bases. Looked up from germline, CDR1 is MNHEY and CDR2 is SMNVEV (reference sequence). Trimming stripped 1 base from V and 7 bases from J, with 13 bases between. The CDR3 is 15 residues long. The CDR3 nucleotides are TGTGCCAGCAGTTTATATGGCAGGGGCGGTGAAAAACTGTTTTTT. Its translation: CASSLYGRGGEKLFF. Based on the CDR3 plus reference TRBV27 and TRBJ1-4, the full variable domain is EAQVTQNPRYLITVTGKKLTVTCSQNMNHEYMSWYRQDPGLGLRQIYYSMNVEVTDKGDVPEGYKVSRKEKRNFPLILESPSPNQTSLYFCASSLYGRGGEKLFFGSGTQLSVL.

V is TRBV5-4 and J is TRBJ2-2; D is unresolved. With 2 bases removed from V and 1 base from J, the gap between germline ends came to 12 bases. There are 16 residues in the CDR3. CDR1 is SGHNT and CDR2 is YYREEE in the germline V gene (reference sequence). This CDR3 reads CASSFGQVGNTGELFF. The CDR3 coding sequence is TGTGCCAGCAGCTTCGGTCAGGTTGGGAACACCGGGGAGCTGTTTTTT. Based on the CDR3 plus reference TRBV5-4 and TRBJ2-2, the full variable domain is ETGVTQSPTHLIKTRGQQVTLRCSSQSGHNTVSWYQQALGQGPQFIFQYYREEENGRGNFPPRFSGLQFPNYSSELNVNALELDDSALYLCASSFGQVGNTGELFFGEGSRLTVL.

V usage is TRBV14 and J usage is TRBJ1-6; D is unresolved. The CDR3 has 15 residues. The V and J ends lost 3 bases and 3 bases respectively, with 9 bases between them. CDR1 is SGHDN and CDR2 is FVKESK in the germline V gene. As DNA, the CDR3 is TGTGCCAGCAGCCATGCAGTTAACTATAATTCACCCCTCCACTTT. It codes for CASSHAVNYNSPLHF.

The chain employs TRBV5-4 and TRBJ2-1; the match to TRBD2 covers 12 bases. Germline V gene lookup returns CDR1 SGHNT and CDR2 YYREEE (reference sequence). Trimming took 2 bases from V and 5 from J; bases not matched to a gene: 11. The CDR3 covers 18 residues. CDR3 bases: TGTGCCAGCAGCTTTGGGGGGGCTAGCGGGAGGGTACACAATGAGCAGTTCTTC. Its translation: CASSFGGASGRVHNEQFF.

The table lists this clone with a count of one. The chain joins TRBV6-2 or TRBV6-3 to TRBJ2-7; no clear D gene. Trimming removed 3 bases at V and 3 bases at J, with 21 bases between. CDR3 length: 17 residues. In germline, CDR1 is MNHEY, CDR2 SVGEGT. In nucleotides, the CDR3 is TGTGCCAGCAGTTATATTGCGAAAGACCTCAGGCTCTACGAGCAGTACTTC. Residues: CASSYIAKDLRLYEQYF.

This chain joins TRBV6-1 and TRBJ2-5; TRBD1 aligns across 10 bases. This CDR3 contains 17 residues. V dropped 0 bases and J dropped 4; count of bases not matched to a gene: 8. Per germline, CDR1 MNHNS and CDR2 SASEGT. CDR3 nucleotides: TGTGCCAGCAGTGAAGCGGCCGGGGACAGGGGTTCAGAGACCCAGTACTTC. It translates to CASSEAAGDRGSETQYF.

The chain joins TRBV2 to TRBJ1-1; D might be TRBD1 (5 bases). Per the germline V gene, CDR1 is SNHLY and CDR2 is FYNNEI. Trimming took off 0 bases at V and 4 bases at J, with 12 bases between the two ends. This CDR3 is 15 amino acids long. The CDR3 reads CASSEALVGATEAFF. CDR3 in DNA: TGTGCCAGCAGTGAAGCGCTTGTAGGGGCCACTGAAGCTTTCTTT.